The clone carrying this T cell receptor beta chain was seen more than once but under ten times. CDR3 length: 13 amino acids. Germline assignment: CDR1 SGHDT and CDR2 YYEEEE. V was cut by 2 bases and J by 7 bases, with 12 bases left in between. This entry belongs to a study of cytomegalovirus exposure and HLA in healthy donors. PCR amplification relied on 60 Vbeta primers (plus 13 Jbeta primers). Here immunoSEQ multiplex PCR was the method, and the copy in TCRdb shows in-frame clones only, minus some. Of more than 85,000 clones listed, 65% to 85% are singletons. The J gene is TRBJ1-2, the V gene TRBV5-6; tentative D call: TRBD1 (5 bases). This receptor was taken from a man aged 25-40 years in good health and CMV-seropositive. Material for sequencing was PBMCs. The CDR3 spells CASSFVGESGYTF. In DNA, the CDR3 is TGTGCCAGCAGCTTTGTAGGGGAAAGTGGCTACACCTTC.